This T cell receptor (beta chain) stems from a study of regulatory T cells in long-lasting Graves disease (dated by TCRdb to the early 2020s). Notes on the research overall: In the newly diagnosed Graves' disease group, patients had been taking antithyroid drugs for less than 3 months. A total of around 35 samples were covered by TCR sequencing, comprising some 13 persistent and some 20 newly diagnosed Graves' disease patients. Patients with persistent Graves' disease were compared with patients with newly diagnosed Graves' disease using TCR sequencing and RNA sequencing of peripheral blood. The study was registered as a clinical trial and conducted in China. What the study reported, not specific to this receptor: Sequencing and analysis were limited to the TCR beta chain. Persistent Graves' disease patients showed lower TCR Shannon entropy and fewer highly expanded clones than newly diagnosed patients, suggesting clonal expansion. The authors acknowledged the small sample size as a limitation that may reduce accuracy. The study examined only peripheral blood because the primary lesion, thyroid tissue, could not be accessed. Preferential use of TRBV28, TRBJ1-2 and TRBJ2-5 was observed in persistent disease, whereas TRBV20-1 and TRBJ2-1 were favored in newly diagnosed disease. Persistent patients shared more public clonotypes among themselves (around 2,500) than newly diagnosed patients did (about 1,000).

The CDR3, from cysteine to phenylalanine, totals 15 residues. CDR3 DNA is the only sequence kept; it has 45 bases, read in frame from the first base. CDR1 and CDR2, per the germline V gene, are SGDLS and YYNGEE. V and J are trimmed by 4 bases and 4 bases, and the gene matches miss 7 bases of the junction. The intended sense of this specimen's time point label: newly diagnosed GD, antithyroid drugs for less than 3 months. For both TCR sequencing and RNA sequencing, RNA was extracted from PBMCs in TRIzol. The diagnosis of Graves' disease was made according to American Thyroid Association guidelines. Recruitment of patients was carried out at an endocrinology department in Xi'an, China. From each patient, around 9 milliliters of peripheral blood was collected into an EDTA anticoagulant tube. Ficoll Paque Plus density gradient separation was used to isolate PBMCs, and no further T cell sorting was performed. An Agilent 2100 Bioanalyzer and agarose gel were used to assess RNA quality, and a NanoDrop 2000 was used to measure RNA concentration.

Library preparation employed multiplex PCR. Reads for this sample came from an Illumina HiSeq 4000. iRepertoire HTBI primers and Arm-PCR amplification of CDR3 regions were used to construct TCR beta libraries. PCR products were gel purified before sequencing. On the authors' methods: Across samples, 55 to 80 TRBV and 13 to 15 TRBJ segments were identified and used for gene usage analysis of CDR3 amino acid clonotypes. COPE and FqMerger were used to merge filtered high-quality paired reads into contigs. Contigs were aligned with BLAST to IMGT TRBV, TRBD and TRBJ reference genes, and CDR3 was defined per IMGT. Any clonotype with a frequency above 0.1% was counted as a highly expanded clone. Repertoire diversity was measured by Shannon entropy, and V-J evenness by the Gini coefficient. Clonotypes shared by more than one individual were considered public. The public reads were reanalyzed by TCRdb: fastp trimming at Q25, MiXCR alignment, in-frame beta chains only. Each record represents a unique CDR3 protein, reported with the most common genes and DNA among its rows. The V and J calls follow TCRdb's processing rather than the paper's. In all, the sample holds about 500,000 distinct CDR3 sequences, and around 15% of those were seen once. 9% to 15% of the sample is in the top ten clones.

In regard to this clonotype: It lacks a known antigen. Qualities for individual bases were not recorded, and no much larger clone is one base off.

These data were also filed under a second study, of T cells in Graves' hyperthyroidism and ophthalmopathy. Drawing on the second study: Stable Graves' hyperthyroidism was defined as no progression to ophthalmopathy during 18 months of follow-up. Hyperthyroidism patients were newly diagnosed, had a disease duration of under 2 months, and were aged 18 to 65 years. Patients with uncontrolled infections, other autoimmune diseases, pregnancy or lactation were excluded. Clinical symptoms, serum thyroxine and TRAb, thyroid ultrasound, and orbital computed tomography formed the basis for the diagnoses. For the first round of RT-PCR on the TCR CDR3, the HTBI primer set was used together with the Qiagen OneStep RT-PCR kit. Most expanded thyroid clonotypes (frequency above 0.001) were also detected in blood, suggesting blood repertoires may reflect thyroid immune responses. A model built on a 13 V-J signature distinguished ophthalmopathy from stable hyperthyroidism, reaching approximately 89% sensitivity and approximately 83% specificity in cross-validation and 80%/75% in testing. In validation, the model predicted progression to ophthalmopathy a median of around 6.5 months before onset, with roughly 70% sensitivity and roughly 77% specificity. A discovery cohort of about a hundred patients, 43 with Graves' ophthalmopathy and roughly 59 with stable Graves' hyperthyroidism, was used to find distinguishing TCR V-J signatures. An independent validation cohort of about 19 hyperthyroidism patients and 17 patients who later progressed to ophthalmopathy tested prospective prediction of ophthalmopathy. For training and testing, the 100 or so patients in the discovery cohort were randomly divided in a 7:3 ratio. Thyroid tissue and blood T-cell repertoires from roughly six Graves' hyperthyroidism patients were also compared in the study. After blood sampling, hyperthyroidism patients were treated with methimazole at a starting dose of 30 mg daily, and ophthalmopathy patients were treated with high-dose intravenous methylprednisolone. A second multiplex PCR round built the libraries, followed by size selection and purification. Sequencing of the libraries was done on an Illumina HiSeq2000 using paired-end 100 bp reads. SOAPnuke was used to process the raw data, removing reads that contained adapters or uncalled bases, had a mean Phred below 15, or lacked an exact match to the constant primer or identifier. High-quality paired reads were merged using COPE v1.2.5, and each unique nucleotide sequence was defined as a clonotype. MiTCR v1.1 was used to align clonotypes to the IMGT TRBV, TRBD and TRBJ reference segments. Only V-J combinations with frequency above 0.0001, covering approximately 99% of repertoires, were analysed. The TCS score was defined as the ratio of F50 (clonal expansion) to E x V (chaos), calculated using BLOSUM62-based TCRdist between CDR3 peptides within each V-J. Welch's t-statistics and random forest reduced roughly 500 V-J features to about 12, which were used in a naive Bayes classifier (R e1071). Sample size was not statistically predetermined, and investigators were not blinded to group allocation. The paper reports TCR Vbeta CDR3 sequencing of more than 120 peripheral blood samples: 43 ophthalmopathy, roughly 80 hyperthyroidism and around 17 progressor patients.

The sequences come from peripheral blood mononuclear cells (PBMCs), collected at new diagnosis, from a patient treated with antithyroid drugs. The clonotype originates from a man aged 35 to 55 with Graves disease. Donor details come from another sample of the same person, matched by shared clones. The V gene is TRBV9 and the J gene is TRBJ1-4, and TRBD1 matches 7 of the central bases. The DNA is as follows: TGTGCCAGCAGCACCCAACAGGGGTTTAATGAAAAACTGTTTTTT. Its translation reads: CASSTQQGFNEKLFF.